Described below is a single T cell receptor (beta chain) sequence and its context. The antigen is undetermined. This table comes from immunoSEQ multiplex PCR, and its TCRdb copy is limited to in-frame clones, with some not included. The sample shows about 20,000 clones, over 75% of them seen only once. V shed 7 bases, J shed 1 base, and the junction held 10 bases outside the gene matches. Germline V gene lookup returns CDR1 MNHNS and CDR2 SASEGT. The CDR3 runs to 15 residues. The data stem from a study of somatic mutations in cytotoxic T cells in rheumatoid arthritis. Regarding the study as a whole: Antigenic targets recognized by the expanded CD8+ clones remained undetermined. An age-related increase in CD8+ clonality was seen in rheumatoid arthritis patients but not in healthy controls.

Sequenced input: CD8+ T cells sorted from blood. The chain employs TRBV6-1 and TRBJ2-7; 7 bases line up with TRBD2. This receptor was identified in an adult with rheumatoid arthritis. The CDR3 DNA sequence: TGTGCCAGCAAAACAGATGCGGGAGCTTCCTACGAGCAGTACTTC. Protein product: CASKTDAGASYEQYF.